This T cell receptor (beta chain) was documented in a study of T cells in narcolepsy (dated by TCRdb to 2016 to 2019). Notes on the research overall: Healthy control donors were enrolled in the study alongside patients who had narcolepsy type 1 or type 2 (NT1, NT2). Autoreactive T cells targeting hypocretin neuron self-antigens (hypocretin, TRIB2) were sought in narcolepsy patients, and TCR Vbeta sequencing was used to track clonotypes in blood and CSF. The study at large found these results: Some blood memory CD4+ repertoires from patients and controls contained no sequences matching autoreactive T cell clones. Autoreactive clonotypes were reported to be detected serially in the blood of the same patients and of different patients, but not in the blood of healthy controls. Plots comparing CSF and blood CD4+ T cell clonotypes from the same patient highlighted HCRT-specific and TRIB2-specific autoreactive clonotypes. Numbers of sequenced blood memory CD4+ clonotypes were comparable, with averages of around 39,000 in patients and 33,354 in controls.

The method behind the library was the immunoSEQ multiplex PCR assay. TCRdb took this table from immuneACCESS and kept in-frame rearrangements with V and J called. Such tables lack part of the clones; where checked against another copy, unresolved V genes explain under half of the gap, and the rest is unexplained. The sample has approximately 30,000 clones on record, 65% to 85% of them singletons. The leading ten clones occupy roughly 1% of the sample. A single count supports this clone. No cognate antigen has been identified for it. Base-call qualities are not available, and no considerably larger clone is one nucleotide away. For TCR Vbeta sequencing, memory CD4+ T cells were sorted ex vivo from the peripheral blood of both healthy controls and narcolepsy patients. The sequencing input was memory (CD45RA-) CD4+ T cells from blood. The cell subset or site label of this sample denotes: memory T cells sorted ex vivo from peripheral blood. The TCR originated in a human donor in good health.

The CDR3 region: CASSLEGQGTLPQHF. Here is the DNA: TGTGCCAGCAGCTTAGAAGGGCAGGGAACTCTACCCCAGCATTTT. This chain joins TRBV7-2 to TRBJ1-5; D gene: possibly TRBD1, on 5 matching bases. As encoded in the germline V gene, CDR1 is SGHTA while CDR2 is FQGNSA. From the cysteine up to the phenylalanine, the CDR3 has a length of 15 residues. Just CDR3 DNA is preserved here, 45 bases in frame from base 1. V lost 1 base and J lost 10 bases; the stretch between them is 17 bases long.